These 13 T cell receptor beta chains share one sample of origin, sequenced in a study of cytotoxic CD8 clonotypes in ibrutinib-treated CLL. Assay used: immunoSEQ multiplex PCR; TCRdb lists only in-frame clones, some missing. The sample includes roughly 47,000 clones, about half seen only once; the top ten take approximately 32%. The specimen comprised PBMCs, sampled after 12 months of ibrutinib treatment. All receptors derive from a human donor with chronic lymphocytic leukemia.

In its sample, this clone was seen a few times. The chain recombines TRBV28 with TRBJ2-7; D is undetermined. The germline V gene has CDR1 MDHEN and CDR2 SYDVKM. This CDR3 is 13 amino acids long. V lost 5 bases and J lost 2, with 10 bases in between. CDR3 protein: CASSLQSTYEQYF. In DNA, the CDR3 is TGTGCCAGCAGTCTACAGAGTACCTACGAGCAGTACTTC.

On this clone: At one end the junction does not follow the germline gene, possibly because of a read error. The chain links TRBV7-7 to TRBJ2-2; no definite D call. This CDR3 contains 15 residues. The germline V gene encodes CDR1 SSHAT and CDR2 FNYEAQ (reference sequence). The CDR3 DNA reads TGTGCTAGCAGCTTGTATGCGGAGAACACCGGGGAGCTGTTTTTT. It encodes CASSLYAENTGELFF.

The chain couples TRBV10-3 to TRBJ2-1, with D perhaps given as TRBD1 or TRBD2 (5 bases each). CDR3 length equals 13 residues. Trimming shortened V by 6 bases and J by 7 bases, and 13 bases separated the two germline ends. Germline loops: CDR1 ENHRY, CDR2 SYGVKD. The CDR3 protein is CAISSGTINEQFF. The CDR3 nucleotides are TGTGCCATCAGCTCCGGGACCATTAATGAGCAGTTCTTC.

The table lists this clone with a few counts. The rearrangement joins TRBV10-2 to TRBJ1-1, with a weak D call TRBD1 (5 bases). The CDR3 is 14 residues long. Trimming shortened V by 3 bases and J by 1 base, and 9 bases separated the two germline ends. Germline V lookup: CDR1 WSHSY, CDR2 SAAADI. CDR3 loop: CASSDRTGNTEAFF. The CDR3, as DNA: TGCGCCAGCAGTGACCGAACAGGGAACACTGAAGCTTTCTTT.

This chain links TRBV19 with TRBJ2-1; D perhaps matches TRBD2 (5 bases). CDR1 is LNHDA, CDR2 SQIVND, per germline (reference sequence). This CDR3 contains 13 residues. The V end lost 4 bases, the J end lost 6 bases, and 10 bases lay between the germline ends. The CDR3 sequence is CASSSGSANEQFF. CDR3 nucleotides: TGTGCCAGTAGTAGCGGTAGCGCCAATGAGCAGTTCTTC.

V usage is TRBV7-6 and J usage is TRBJ2-2; D not certain. Germline V gene data show CDR1 as SGHVS and CDR2 as FNYEAQ. CDR3 length: 14 residues. V lost 5 bases to trimming and J lost 4 bases, with 11 bases between them. The CDR3 DNA reads TGTGCCAGCAGCCCAGAGGCAGGCACCGGGGAGCTGTTTTTT. Its translation is CASSPEAGTGELFF.

Turning to this clone: At the DNA level, this CDR3 is encoded by other sequences in the same sample as well. The CDR3 DNA reads TGTGCCAGCAGCCCGCGGGGGTCGACAGATACGCAGTATTTT. Translating it yields CASSPRGSTDTQYF. This chain joins TRBV7-9 and TRBJ2-3, with 7 positions matching TRBD2. The germline V gene has CDR1 SEHNR and CDR2 FQNEAQ (reference sequence). The CDR3 consists of 14 residues. Trimming removed 5 bases from V and 3 bases from J; junction bases left unmatched: 5.

V gene TRBV15 combines with J gene TRBJ2-1, with a weak D call TRBD2 (6 bases). The ends were cut back, 3 bases at V and 5 bases at J, with 11 bases in the middle. Germline values: CDR1 LNHNV, CDR2 YYDKDF (reference sequence). The length of the CDR3 is 14 residues. The CDR3 here is CATSSGTHNNEQFF. DNA of the CDR3: TGTGCCACCAGCAGCGGGACTCATAACAATGAGCAGTTCTTC.

The J gene is TRBJ2-5, the V gene TRBV11-3; 7 bases are shared with TRBD2. Germline trimming cut 1 base from V and 0 bases from J; bases unmatched to any gene: 8. This CDR3 contains 17 residues. Germline values: CDR1 SGHNT, CDR2 YENEEA. The CDR3 coding sequence is TGTGCCAGCAGCTTAGGTGCATCTAGCGGTAACCAAGAGACCCAGTACTTC. It translates to CASSLGASSGNQETQYF.

The CDR3: CASSFIGVSPLHF. The CDR3 region has the DNA TGTGCCAGCAGTTTCATAGGGGTTTCACCCCTCCACTTT. The rearrangement joins TRBV28 to TRBJ1-6; perhaps TRBD1 as D (5 bases). V gave up 3 bases and J gave up 9 bases, with 9 bases separating them. The CDR3 consists of 13 residues. The germline V gene encodes CDR1 MDHEN and CDR2 SYDVKM.

This sequence joins TRBV28 and TRBJ2-7, with D tentatively TRBD2 (5 bases). Between the trimmed V and J ends, which lost 2 bases and 5 bases, there was a span of 10 bases. The germline V gene has CDR1 MDHEN and CDR2 SYDVKM. The CDR3 is made up of 13 amino acids. As DNA, the CDR3 is TGTGCCAGCAGTTTAACGGGAATCCACGAGCAGTACTTC. This translates into CASSLTGIHEQYF.

There are many counts of this clone. The chain is built from TRBV11-2 and TRBJ2-5, with TRBD2 matching 9 bases. Trimming removed 5 bases from V and 2 bases from J; junction bases left unmatched: 12. The V gene's germline CDR1 is SGHAT and CDR2 FQNNGV. This CDR3 is 17 amino acids long. The DNA of the CDR3 is TGTGCCAGCAGCCTCGGGGCAGCGGGAGGCACACAAGAGACCCAGTACTTC. It is translated as CASSLGAAGGTQETQYF. Variable domain in full (rest from reference TRBV11-2 and TRBJ2-5): EAGVAQSPRYKIIEKRQSVAFWCNPISGHATLYWYQQILGQGPKLLIQFQNNGVVDDSQLPKDRFSAERLKGVDSTLKIQPAKLEDSAVYLCASSLGAAGGTQETQYFGPGTRLLVL.

This clone was seen a few times. The J gene is TRBJ2-1, the V gene TRBV7-6, with TRBD2 matching over 7 bases. Germline V gene lookup returns CDR1 SGHVS and CDR2 FNYEAQ. Germline trimming cut 0 bases from V and 7 bases from J; bases unmatched to any gene: 3. This CDR3 is 14 amino acids long. In DNA form, the CDR3 reads TGTGCCAGCAGCTTAGCCTTCGGGGGGAATGAGCAGTTCTTC. It is translated as CASSLAFGGNEQFF.